One and the same sample provided the 19 T cell receptor beta chains below, sequenced in a study of T cell responses to AZD1222 COVID-19 vaccine. Profiling relied on immunoSEQ multiplex PCR, and the TCRdb table lists in-frame clones only, not all of them. The table shows 42,000 or so clones, with 80% to 90% occurring only once. The starting material was peripheral blood, obtained 28 days after the second dose of the MenACWY control vaccine. The receptors derive from an adult who received the MenACWY meningococcal vaccine as a control.

The V and J genes are TRBV19 and TRBJ2-7, with 8 bases aligning to TRBD2. The CDR3 loop spans 15 amino acids. Germline values: CDR1 LNHDA, CDR2 SQIVND (reference sequence). With 2 bases clipped from V and 5 bases from J, the junction kept 8 bases outside the gene matches. CDR3 nucleotides: TGTGCCAGTAGTATAATCAGCGGGAGCAGGAACGAGCAGTACTTC. Encoded protein: CASSIISGSRNEQYF.

The genes are TRBV7-6 and TRBJ2-4; the D gene could be TRBD1 or TRBD2 (5 bases each). Looked up from germline, CDR1 is SGHVS and CDR2 is FNYEAQ. Trimming stripped 1 base from V and 2 bases from J, with 12 bases between. This CDR3 has 16 amino acids. The CDR3 is CASSLEPGPTKNIQYF. CDR3 in DNA: TGTGCCAGCAGCTTAGAACCGGGACCCACCAAAAACATTCAGTACTTC.

The chain has TRBV24-1 and TRBJ1-5; weak D call: TRBD1 (5 bases). CDR1 and CDR2 (germline): KGHDR, SFDVKD. The CDR3 contains 14 residues. Trimming removed 3 bases at V and 7 bases at J, with 12 bases between. The CDR3 DNA reads as TGTGCCACCAGTGATGCAGGGCTAGAACAGCCCCAGCATTTT. Protein sequence: CATSDAGLEQPQHF.

The chain uses TRBV19 and TRBJ1-1; 8 bases fit TRBD1. The V segment lost 7 bases and the J segment 5 bases; nucleotides outside the gene matches: 6. Germline V gene sequence: CDR1 LNHDA, CDR2 SQIVND (reference sequence). This CDR3 is built from 13 residues. The CDR3 loop reads CASIQGARTEAFF. The CDR3 DNA reads TGTGCCAGTATTCAGGGGGCGCGGACTGAAGCTTTCTTT.

The chain carries TRBV7-8 and TRBJ2-3; D might be TRBD2 (5 bases). Trimming removed 3 bases at V and 6 bases at J, with 13 bases between. The CDR3 loop spans 14 amino acids. Germline CDR1 is SGHVS and CDR2 is FQNEAQ. CDR3: CASSFFDGVDTQYF. The CDR3 DNA is TGTGCCAGCAGCTTCTTTGACGGGGTGGATACGCAGTATTTT.

The V and J genes are TRBV10-2 and TRBJ1-2, with 7 positions matching TRBD1. The CDR3 covers 13 residues. Germline CDR1 reads WSHSY; CDR2 reads SAAADI. V lost 3 bases to trimming and J lost 7 bases; unmatched junction nucleotides: 5. CDR3 loop: CASSDFGTVGYTF. The CDR3 DNA reads TGCGCCAGCAGTGATTTCGGGACAGTTGGCTACACCTTC.

The CDR3 DNA reads TGTGCCAGCAGCCAAGGGTGGCGGGAGACCCAGTACTTC. It specifies CASSQGWRETQYF. The J gene is TRBJ2-5, the V gene TRBV3-1 (or the pseudogene TRBV3-2); D is ambiguous. Trimming took off 1 base at V and 5 bases at J, with 8 bases between the two ends. Germline V gene data show CDR1 as LGHDT and CDR2 as YNNKEL (reference sequence). The CDR3 has 13 amino acids.

Here the CDR3 DNA reads TGTGCCAGCAGCCCGGCGGGGTTTGGAAACACCATATATTTT. It is translated as CASSPAGFGNTIYF. This chain links TRBV3-1 (or the pseudogene TRBV3-2) with TRBJ1-3; D is unclear. V lost 4 bases to trimming and J lost 3 bases, with 10 bases between them. The germline CDR1 and CDR2 sequences are LGHDT and YNNKEL (reference sequence). The CDR3 sequence is 14 residues long.

The chain recombines TRBV11-2 with TRBJ2-3; no clear D gene. Trimming took off 3 bases at V and 2 bases at J, with 6 bases between the two ends. Germline CDR1 SGHAT, CDR2 FQNNGV. The CDR3 is 13 amino acids. CDR3 DNA: TGTGCCAGCAGCTTCACCCACACAGATACGCAGTATTTT. Its translation is CASSFTHTDTQYF. The full variable domain, with the rest looked up from reference TRBV11-2 and TRBJ2-3, is EAGVAQSPRYKIIEKRQSVAFWCNPISGHATLYWYQQILGQGPKLLIQFQNNGVVDDSQLPKDRFSAERLKGVDSTLKIQPAKLEDSAVYLCASSFTHTDTQYFGPGTRLTVL.

The chain joins TRBV12-3 or TRBV12-4 to TRBJ2-3, with D uncertain. V was cut by 0 bases and J by 2 bases, with 3 bases left in between. The CDR3 spans 13 residues. The CDR3, as DNA: TGTGCCAGCAGTTTAGCCTACACAGATACGCAGTATTTT. Protein product: CASSLAYTDTQYF.

This chain joins TRBV30 and TRBJ2-7, with 9 bases that match TRBD1. CDR1 is GTSNPN and CDR2 is SVGIG in the germline V gene (reference sequence). There are 15 residues in the CDR3. V was pared by 3 bases and J by 5 bases, with 11 bases of the junction left unmatched. CDR3 sequence: CAWREPGQGSNEQYF. The DNA for the CDR3 is TGTGCCTGGAGGGAACCGGGACAGGGAAGCAACGAGCAGTACTTC.

This clone was observed a single time. The V call is TRBV13, the J call TRBJ2-1; 8 bases are a match to TRBD2. CDR3 length equals 15 residues. V lost 3 bases to trimming and J lost 12 bases; unmatched junction nucleotides: 13. Germline V CDR1 and CDR2: PRHDT, FYEKMQ (reference sequence). Here the CDR3 DNA reads TGTGCCAGCAGCTTGGGCGCGGGAGGTCCTACTCCGCAGTTCTTC. Protein sequence: CASSLGAGGPTPQFF.

The chain recombines TRBV30 with TRBJ2-7, with D tentatively TRBD2 (6 bases). Germline-derived CDR1 and CDR2 are GTSNPN and SVGIG (reference sequence). The CDR3 consists of 13 residues. Trimming pared 7 bases from V and 5 bases from J, leaving 18 bases between. The CDR3 here is CASRRDWANEQYF. As DNA, the CDR3 is TGTGCCTCTAGGCGGGACTGGGCTAACGAGCAGTACTTC.

The V gene is TRBV21-1, the J gene TRBJ2-2; the D call in the table, TRBD2, was not verified against the DNA. TRBV21-1 has pseudogene status. This CDR3 contains 15 residues. In DNA form, the CDR3 reads TGTGCCAACTTAGGCGGGGTAAGTAGCACCGGGGAGCTGTTTTTT. Translation: CANLGGVSSTGELFF.

The chain joins TRBV5-1 to TRBJ2-1, with TRBD1 identical over 7 bases. The CDR3 is 15 residues long. Germline V gene data show CDR1 as SGHRS and CDR2 as YFSETQ. The V segment lost 4 bases and the J segment 3 bases; nucleotides outside the gene matches: 7. The CDR3: CASSQGESNYNEQFF. The CDR3 coding sequence is TGCGCCAGCAGCCAGGGGGAGTCCAACTACAATGAGCAGTTCTTC.

V and J are TRBV20-1 and TRBJ1-1; D remains unclear. Germline CDR1 and CDR2: DFQATT and SNEGSKA (reference sequence). CDR3 length: 11 residues. With 0 bases removed from V and 7 bases from J, the gap between germline ends came to 6 bases. The CDR3 protein is CSAREVGEAFF. The CDR3 DNA reads as TGCAGTGCTAGAGAAGTCGGTGAAGCTTTCTTT.

V is TRBV5-1 and J is TRBJ2-3; D may be TRBD2 (6 bases). Trimming left V 1 base short and J 4 bases short, with 7 bases between. This CDR3 has 13 residues. Germline CDR1 is SGHRS and CDR2 is YFSETQ. The CDR3 DNA follows: TGCGCCAGCAGCTTGTGGGGGGCAGATACGCAGTATTTT. This gives the protein CASSLWGADTQYF.

V is TRBV27 and J is TRBJ1-4; D remains unclear. Trimming removed 6 bases from V and 7 bases from J, with 12 bases in between. The CDR3 length is 13 residues. CDR1 and CDR2 (germline): MNHEY, SMNVEV (reference sequence). This chain's CDR3 is CASRTYRGEKLFF. CDR3 in DNA: TGTGCCAGCAGGACTTATCGGGGTGAAAAACTGTTTTTT.

The chain has TRBV28 and TRBJ2-4; 9 bases agree with TRBD1. The germline gives CDR1 MDHEN, CDR2 SYDVKM. CDR3 length equals 15 residues. J was trimmed by 5 bases and V by 5 bases; bases with no gene match: 7. CDR3 region: CASSGTGTFQNIQYF. CDR3 DNA sequence: TGTGCCAGCAGTGGGACAGGGACGTTTCAAAACATTCAGTACTTC.